This TCR beta chain was retrieved from a study of Ad26.COV2.S vaccination and SARS-CoV-2 variants (dated by TCRdb to about 2021). Turning to the overall study: TCRbeta repertoire sequencing was used to assess the specificity and breadth of SARS-CoV-2-reactive T cell receptors after Ad26.COV2.S vaccination. The TCR-sequenced set comprised approximately 32 samples: approximately 20 Ad26.COV2.S vaccine recipients, 5 placebo recipients and 8 SARS-CoV-2 convalescent individuals.

Reading the germline V gene gives CDR1 MNHEY and CDR2 SVGAGI. Taken from cysteine to phenylalanine, the CDR3 has 15 residues. The only DNA kept is the CDR3, 45 bases in frame from the first base. From V the trimming removes 6 bases and from J it removes 2 bases, while the gene matches leave 9 bases of the junction unaccounted for. As to this clone: No cognate antigen has been identified for it. No qualities accompany the bases; no much larger clone lies one base away.

Summary of the overall study and its limitations: Substantial breadth of spike-specific CD8+ and CD4+ T cell responses was reported after vaccination. Comparable non-spike TCR breadth was observed between vaccine and placebo recipients, consistent with only spike being contained in the vaccine. Higher spike-specific TCR breadth was observed in Ad26.COV2.S recipients than in placebo recipients (P = 0.0014). It was noted by the authors that total T cell responses may have been underestimated by the TCR breadth and depth analyses.

The immunoSEQ Assay was used to sequence TCRbeta CDR3 regions. After extraction, genomic DNA underwent amplification by bias-controlled multiplex PCR, followed by high-throughput sequencing. The study's processing was this. Collapsing and filtering of sequences were performed to quantify the absolute abundance of each unique TCRbeta CDR3 region. T cell fraction was estimated by normalization of TCRbeta template counts to usable DNA, with usable DNA being measured through amplification of reference genes present in all nucleated cells. Repertoire TCRs were annotated as SARS-CoV-2-specific by exact matching of V gene, CDR3 amino acid sequence and J gene to a known reactive TCR set. MIRA supplied the reference SARS-CoV-2 TCR set, which was filtered for enrichment in COVID-19-positive ImmuneCODE repertoires so that public or cross-reactive TCRs were removed. Drawing on the MIRA antigens, annotated TCRs were analysed further at the level of specific ORF or position within ORF. Breadth was defined as the number of annotated unique rearrangements divided by the total number of unique productive rearrangements, and depth was defined as the summed frequency of the annotated unique rearrangements. Group comparisons of TCR breadth used two-sided Wilcoxon rank-sum tests. Here the immuneACCESS table is served through TCRdb, limited to in-frame sequences with V and J called. Missing clones are a known gap in these copies; in checked studies unresolved V genes cover under half, and the rest lacks a known reason. V, J and clone size were drawn from that table, and D and trimming were deduced from the DNA. Recorded for this sample are around 370,000 clones; roughly 94% of them occurred a single time. The ten largest make up 3% to 4% of the sample.

In the paper's terms, the time point label means: individuals recovered from natural SARS-CoV-2 infection. The material sequenced was peripheral blood, taken after recovery from COVID-19. Here the chain combines TRBV6-5 and TRBJ2-7; 8 bases in between match TRBD2. The sequence was collected from a human donor who had recovered from COVID-19. CDR3 sequence: CASSRGGTGTYEQYF. The sequence in DNA is TGTGCCAGCAGCCGGGGGGGAACGGGGACCTACGAGCAGTACTTC.